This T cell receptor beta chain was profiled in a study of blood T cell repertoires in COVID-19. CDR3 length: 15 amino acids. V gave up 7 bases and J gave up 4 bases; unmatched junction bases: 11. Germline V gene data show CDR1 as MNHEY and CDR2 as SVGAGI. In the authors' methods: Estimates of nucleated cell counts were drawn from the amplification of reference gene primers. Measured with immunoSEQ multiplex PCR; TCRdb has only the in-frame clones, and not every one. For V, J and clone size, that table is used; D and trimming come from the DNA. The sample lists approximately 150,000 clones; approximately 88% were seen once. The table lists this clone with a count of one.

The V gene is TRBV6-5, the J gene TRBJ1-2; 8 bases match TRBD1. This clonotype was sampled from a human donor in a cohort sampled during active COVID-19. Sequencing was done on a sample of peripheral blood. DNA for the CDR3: TGTGCCAGCAACGAAAAAGCCGGGACAGGCTATGGCTACACCTTC. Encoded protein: CASNEKAGTGYGYTF.